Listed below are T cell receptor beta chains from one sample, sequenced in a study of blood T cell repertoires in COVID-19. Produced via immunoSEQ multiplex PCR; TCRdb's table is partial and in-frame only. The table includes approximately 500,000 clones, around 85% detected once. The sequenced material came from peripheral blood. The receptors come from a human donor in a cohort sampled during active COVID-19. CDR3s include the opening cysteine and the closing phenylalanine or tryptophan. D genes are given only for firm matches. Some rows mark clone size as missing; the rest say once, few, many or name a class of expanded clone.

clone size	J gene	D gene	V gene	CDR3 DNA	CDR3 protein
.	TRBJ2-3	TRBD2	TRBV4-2	TGTGCCAGCAGCCTAAAGACTAGCGGGAGTTGGGATACGCAGTATTTT	CASSLKTSGSWDTQYF
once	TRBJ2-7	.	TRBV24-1	TGTGCCACCAGTGATTCTCAGGACGAGCAGTACTTC	CATSDSQDEQYF
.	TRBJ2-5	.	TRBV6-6	TGTGCCAGCACCCCGAGGCAGCCCCAAGAGACCCAGTACTTC	CASTPRQPQETQYF
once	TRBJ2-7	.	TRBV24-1	TGTGCCACCAGTGATCAACGTCTTGGGAGGTTCTTGTTC	CATSDQRLGRFLF
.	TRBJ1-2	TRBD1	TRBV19	TGTGCCAGTAGTACCCATGGACAGGGGGCAATATTGGAAAGTGGCTACACCTTC	CASSTHGQGAILESGYTF
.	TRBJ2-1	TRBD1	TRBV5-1	TGCGCCAGCGGGACAGATACCTACAATGAGCAGTTCTTC	CASGTDTYNEQFF
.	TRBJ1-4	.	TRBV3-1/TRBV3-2	TGTGCCAGCAGCCAAGATGGGGACTCTTGGGATGAAAAACTGTTTTTT	CASSQDGDSWDEKLFF
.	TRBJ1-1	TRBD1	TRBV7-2	TGTGCCAGCAGTCCGGACAGGGGGAAGAACACTGAAGCTTTCTTT	CASSPDRGKNTEAFF
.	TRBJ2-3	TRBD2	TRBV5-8	TGTGCCAGCACCCCCCGAAGCGGGAGGGTGACAGATACGCAGTATTTT	CASTPRSGRVTDTQYF
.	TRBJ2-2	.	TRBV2	TGTGCCAGCAGTGACCGGGGAAGGACCGGGGAGCTGTTTTTT	CASSDRGRTGELFF
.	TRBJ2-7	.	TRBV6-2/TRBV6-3	TGTGCCAGCAGTTTTTACAGGGTGGGAAATGGCTACGAGCAGTACTTC	CASSFYRVGNGYEQYF
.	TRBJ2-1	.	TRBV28	TGTGCCAGCTCCCTGGGGGGATCAGGCTCCTACAATGAGCAGTTCTTC	CASSLGGSGSYNEQFF
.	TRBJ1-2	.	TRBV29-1	TGCAGCGTTGAATTATCGGTGCCAGGTCGGTATGGCTACACCTTC	CSVELSVPGRYGYTF
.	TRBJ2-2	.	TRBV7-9	TGTGCCAGCAGCTCAACCATGACGGGGAACACCGGGGAGCTGTTTTTT	CASSSTMTGNTGELFF
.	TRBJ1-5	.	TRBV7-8	TGTGCCAGCAGCTTAGCGACTTCGGGGGGCGTAGGTCAGCCCCAGCATTTT	CASSLATSGGVGQPQHF
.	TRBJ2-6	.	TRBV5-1	TGCGCCAGCAACCGTGGATCGGGGGAAGCCTCTGGGGCCAACGTCCTGACTTTC	CASNRGSGEASGANVLTF
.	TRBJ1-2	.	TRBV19	TGTGCCAGTAGTATCCTCCCAGGGGATGGCTACACCTTC	CASSILPGDGYTF
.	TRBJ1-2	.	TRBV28	TGTGCCAGCAGTTTATGGGCGGTAGAACGGGGGAACTATGGCTACACCTTC	CASSLWAVERGNYGYTF
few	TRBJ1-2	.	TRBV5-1	TGCGCCAGCAGCTTGGGGTCAGGGGAGAACTATGGCTACACCTTC	CASSLGSGENYGYTF
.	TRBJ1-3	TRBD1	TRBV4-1	TGCGCCAGCAGCCGCCAGGGGGTCTCTGGAAACACCATATATTTT	CASSRQGVSGNTIYF
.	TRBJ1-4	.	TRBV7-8	TGTGCCAGCAGCTTAAAGAGACAGTTAGCAACTAATGAAAAACTGTTTTTT	CASSLKRQLATNEKLFF
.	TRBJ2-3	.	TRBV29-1	TGCAGCTACGCGAAGGATACGCAGTATTTT	CSYAKDTQYF
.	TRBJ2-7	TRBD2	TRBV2	TGTGCCAGCAGGGAGACTAGCACTCAGGACGAGCAGTACTTC	CASRETSTQDEQYF
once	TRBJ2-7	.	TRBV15	TGTGCCACCAGCCCCGGAGGGCGTAGCTACGAGCAGTACTTC	CATSPGGRSYEQYF
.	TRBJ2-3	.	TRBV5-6	TGTGCCAGCACCATGGCTGGCGGCCCCGCGGATACGCAGTATTTT	CASTMAGGPADTQYF
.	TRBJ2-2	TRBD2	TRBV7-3	TGTGCCAGCAGCTTATCGGGAGGCGGGTCCGGGGAGCTGTTTTTT	CASSLSGGGSGELFF
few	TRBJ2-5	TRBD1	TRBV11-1	TGTGCCAGCAGCCGGGACAGGGGTGGGACCCAGTACTTC	CASSRDRGGTQYF
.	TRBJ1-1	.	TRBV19	TGTGCCAGTAGTATCCCGACAGCGAACACTGAAGCTTTCTTT	CASSIPTANTEAFF
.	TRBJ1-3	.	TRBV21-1	TGTGCCAGCAGCAAAGAAGGATGGGACAGGGGCTCTGGAAACACCATATATTTT	CASSKEGWDRGSGNTIYF
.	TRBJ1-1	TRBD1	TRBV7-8	TGTGCCAGCAGCAATCGGGACAGGGGGCATTTAACTTTCTTT	CASSNRDRGHLTFF
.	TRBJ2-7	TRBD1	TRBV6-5	TGTGCCAGCAGGCGGACAGGGCAGCCCTACGAGCAGTACTTC	CASRRTGQPYEQYF
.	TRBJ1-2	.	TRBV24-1	TGTGCCACCAGTGATTCTACAGGAGATACTAACTATGGCTACACCTTC	CATSDSTGDTNYGYTF
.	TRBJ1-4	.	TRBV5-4	TGTGCCAGCTACCGGATGGAGGGTGGGAAACTGTTTTTT	CASYRMEGGKLFF
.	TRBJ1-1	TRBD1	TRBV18	TGTGCCAGCTCAGGGACAGCCAACACTGAAGCTTTCTTT	CASSGTANTEAFF
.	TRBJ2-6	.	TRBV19	TGTGCCAGTAGTACGTTCTACTCTGGGGCCAACGTCCTGACTTTC	CASSTFYSGANVLTF
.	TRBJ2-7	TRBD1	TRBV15	TGTGCCACCAGCACCCGACAGGGACACTACGAGCAGTACTTC	CATSTRQGHYEQYF
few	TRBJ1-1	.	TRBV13	TGTGCCAGCAGCTGGGAGCCCGAAGCTTTCTTT	CASSWEPEAFF
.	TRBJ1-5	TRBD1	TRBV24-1	TGTGCCACCAGTGACCAAATACAGGGGAAGCCCCAGCATTTT	CATSDQIQGKPQHF
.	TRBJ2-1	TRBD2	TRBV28	TGTGCCAGCAGTTTATCAGCTAGCGGGAGCTACAATGAGCAGTTCTTC	CASSLSASGSYNEQFF
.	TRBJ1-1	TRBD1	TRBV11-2	TGTGCCAGCAGCTCGCGGGACAGGGTCGTGAACACTGAAGCTTTCTTT	CASSSRDRVVNTEAFF
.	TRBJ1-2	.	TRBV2	TGTGCCAGCAGTGTATTTGGCAGGGCTGGCTACACCTTC	CASSVFGRAGYTF
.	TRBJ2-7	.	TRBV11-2	TGTGCCAGCAGCTTAGATCATCTAGCGCCAAAGTACTTC	CASSLDHLAPKYF